This entry concerns a single T cell receptor beta chain. Uncontrolled infection, other autoimmune disease, pregnancy or lactation disqualified patients from enrolment. The authors took PBMCs from 10 ml fresh peripheral blood. This record comes from a study of T cells in Graves' hyperthyroidism and ophthalmopathy. Background on the study: At initial diagnosis, before any treatment had begun, peripheral blood was obtained.

Per germline, CDR1 DFQATT and CDR2 SNEGSKA (reference sequence). The CDR3 has 16 amino acids. Trimming took off 0 bases at V and 4 bases at J, with 16 bases between the two ends. TCR beta CDR3 regions were amplified from RNA. A first-round RT-PCR of the TCR CDR3 used the HTBI primer set. TCRdb fed the multiplex PCR reads into MiXCR, producing one record per CDR3 protein. The sample lists 340,000 or so distinct CDR3 sequences; over 15% were seen once. Sequenced: blood. The chain carries TRBV20-1 and TRBJ2-1, with D perhaps given as TRBD1 or TRBD2 (6 bases each). The sequence came from a man aged 30 to 39 with Graves' hyperthyroidism. CDR3 sequence (DNA): TGCAGTGCTAGAGATGGGGGGCTCGGCGGTTACAATGAGCAGTTCTTC. Amino acids: CSARDGGLGGYNEQFF.